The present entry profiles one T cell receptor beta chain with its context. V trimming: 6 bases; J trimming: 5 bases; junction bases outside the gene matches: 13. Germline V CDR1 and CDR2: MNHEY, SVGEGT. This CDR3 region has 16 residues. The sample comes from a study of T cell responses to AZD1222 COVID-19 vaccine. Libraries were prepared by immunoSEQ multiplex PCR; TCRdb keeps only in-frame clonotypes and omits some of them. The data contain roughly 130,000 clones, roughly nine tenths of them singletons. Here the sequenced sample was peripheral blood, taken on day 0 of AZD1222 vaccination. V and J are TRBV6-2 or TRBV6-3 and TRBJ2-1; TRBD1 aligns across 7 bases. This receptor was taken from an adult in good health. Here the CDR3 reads CASSLRPRGTDNEQFF. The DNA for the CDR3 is TGTGCCAGCAGCCTACGACCCAGGGGGACCGACAATGAGCAGTTCTTC.